Listed below are T cell receptor beta chains from one sample, sequenced in a study of T cells in Graves' hyperthyroidism and ophthalmopathy. TCRdb re-called the multiplex PCR reads through MiXCR, storing one row per CDR3 protein. The repertoire has about 380,000 distinct CDR3 sequences, less than 20% of them found once; the top ten carry 40%. The source material was blood. The receptor source for this set is a man aged 18 to 29 with Graves' ophthalmopathy. CDR3s include the opening cysteine and the closing phenylalanine or tryptophan. The order of the fields is clone size, CDR3 length, V gene, J gene, CDR3 protein. Expanded clones get a size class; other rows say once, few or many, or leave the size out.

few	16	TRBV6-1	TRBJ1-1	CASSEVEGALNTEAFF
few	15	TRBV20-1	TRBJ2-2	CSARFAGVGTGELFF
NA	17	TRBV5-1	TRBJ2-7	CASYPWGAEGHAYEQYF
NA	15	TRBV24-1	TRBJ2-7	CATSDAGTGSYEQYF
many	12	TRBV12-3/TRBV12-4	TRBJ1-6	CASSFDHSPLHF
NA	15	TRBV28	TRBJ2-2	CASSFGGPYTGELFF
NA	15	TRBV12-3/TRBV12-4	TRBJ2-7	CASSPGTRYFDEQYF
many	18	TRBV20-1	TRBJ2-7	CSARPRIPGLSLTYEQYF
many	14	TRBV7-2	TRBJ2-1	CASSRRGGPWEQFF
few	14	TRBV6-1	TRBJ2-7	CASRTGTGDYEQYF
few	15	TRBV25-1	TRBJ1-2	CASSEPTGTAYGYTF
many	15	TRBV5-1	TRBJ2-3	CASSSQGRDTDTQYF
NA	12	TRBV12-5	TRBJ2-3	CASGPRADTQYF
few	17	TRBV24-1	TRBJ1-2	CATSDPQDSGAGYGYTF
many	16	TRBV7-9	TRBJ2-3	CASSTWTSGATDTQYF
many	17	TRBV7-9	TRBJ2-3	CASSLGSLAGVTDTQYF
NA	14	TRBV6-1	TRBJ1-2	CASTLSYRNYGYTF
NA	14	TRBV15	TRBJ2-1	CATSGEQGFYEQFF
many	14	TRBV5-6	TRBJ1-1	CASSLGGGGSEAFF
many	14	TRBV12-3/TRBV12-4	TRBJ1-1	CASSLWDRGTEAFF
NA	16	TRBV9	TRBJ1-1	CASSDPGGTGVTEAFF
NA	15	TRBV7-9	TRBJ2-5	CASSLAKKRGETQYF
NA	16	TRBV10-3	TRBJ2-7	CAIQQQGGGISYEQYF
many	14	TRBV12-3/TRBV12-4	TRBJ2-1	CASSVPDGANEQFF
NA	14	TRBV5-8	TRBJ2-3	CASSLAGRTNTQYF
many	13	TRBV2	TRBJ1-5	CASHRDSNQPQHF
many	13	TRBV9	TRBJ1-2	CASSAQGGGGYTF
many	14	TRBV5-1	TRBJ1-2	CASSLGQGAYGYTF
many	14	TRBV12-3/TRBV12-4	TRBJ2-1	CASSFSDLKPEQFF
many	15	TRBV2	TRBJ2-1	CASRISGGADAEQFF
many	15	TRBV2	TRBJ1-2	CASIKGAASRFGYTF
many	13	TRBV7-8	TRBJ2-7	CASSRDREGEQYF
many	13	TRBV20-1	TRBJ2-7	CSASIASGYEQYF
many	12	TRBV28	TRBJ2-7	CASSSRWPEQYF
many	12	TRBV7-9	TRBJ2-3	CASRIREGTQYF
NA	16	TRBV6-2/TRBV6-3	TRBJ1-2	CASTALLPGQGHGYTF
many	16	TRBV3-1	TRBJ1-1	CASSRNDRGGNTEAFF
few	14	TRBV6-1	TRBJ1-1	CASLLEGVGTEAFF
many	14	TRBV6-2/TRBV6-3	TRBJ1-6	CASNEDSGISPLHF